The 24 T cell receptor beta chains below all came from one sample that was sequenced in a study of T cell clonality in common variable immunodeficiency. Clones were sequenced by immunoSEQ multiplex PCR, and TCRdb holds only the in-frame ones, with some missing. The sample shows about 81,000 clones, none of them appearing just once. Sequences were obtained from peripheral blood mononuclear cells. These receptors all stem from a person aged 18-70 years in good health.

This clone has at least ten counts. Compared with germline, one end of the junction differs, possibly owing to a read error. Read data end 3 residues before the CDR3 end; the end is taken from the germline J gene. V gene TRBV7-2 combines with J gene TRBJ1-1, with D perhaps matching TRBD1 (5 bases). CDR1 and CDR2 (germline): SGHTA, FQGNSA. The length of the CDR3 is 18 residues. This CDR3 reads CASSLAVGPGRAHTEAFF. CDR3 DNA (partial): TGTGCCAGCAGCCTAGCAGTTGGGCCAGGCAGGGCCCACACTGAA.

This clone was counted many times. The read is 3 residues too short to cover the CDR3 end, so that end is filled in from the germline J gene. The chain uses TRBV12-3 or TRBV12-4 and TRBJ2-5, with TRBD1 identical over 8 bases. V was clipped by 7 bases and J by 0 bases; unmatched bases: 7. CDR3 length: 15 amino acids. The part of the CDR3 DNA that was read is TGTGCCAGCAACTTCCAGGGGGCGGACCAAGAGACC. Translated, it gives CASNFQGADQET. The full CDR3 reads CASNFQGADQETQYF.

This clone was detected ten times or more. The read stops 3 residues short of the end of the CDR3; the missing end is completed from the germline J gene. The chain is built from TRBV6-2 or TRBV6-3 and TRBJ2-7; the D gene is possibly TRBD1 (5 bases). V was cut by 6 bases and J by 3 bases, with 18 bases left in between. The CDR3 spans 15 residues. Germline CDR1 MNHEY, CDR2 SVGEGT. The sequenced part of the CDR3 DNA is TGTGCCAGCAGCAACGGACCCCCCAGGGTCTACGAG. Amino acid sequence: CASSNGPPRVYE. The entire CDR3 sequence reads CASSNGPPRVYEQYF.

This clone has a count of ten or more. Read coverage stops 3 residues before the CDR3 terminus; the germline J gene supplies the remainder. The rearrangement joins TRBV18 to TRBJ1-2, with TRBD1 as a possible D gene (5 bases). The V gene's germline CDR1 is KGHSH and CDR2 LQKENI. The length of the CDR3 is 13 residues. The sequenced part of the CDR3 DNA is TGTGCCAGCTCACCAAAAGGGGAAGGCTCC. It is translated as CASSPKGEGS. The full CDR3 protein is CASSPKGEGSYTF.

There are a few counts of this clone. Read sequence stops 3 residues before the CDR3 end, and the germline J gene provides the missing end. This rearrangement joins TRBV20-1 to TRBJ2-7, with D perhaps TRBD2 (5 bases). In germline, CDR1 is DFQATT, CDR2 SNEGSKA (reference sequence). Trimming left V 1 base short and J 6 bases short, with 13 bases between. CDR3 length: 13 residues. The CDR3 region is CSARAALATEQYF. The sequenced part of the CDR3 DNA is TGCAGTGCTAGAGCCGCGTTAGCGACCGAG.

This clone has a count of ten or more. Read sequence stops 3 residues before the CDR3 end, and the germline J gene provides the missing end. The V gene is TRBV28, the J gene TRBJ1-5; 8 bases match TRBD1. The CDR3 has 15 residues. Losses at the gene ends were 6 bases for V and 6 bases for J; bases not matched to a gene: 10. The V gene's germline CDR1 is MDHEN and CDR2 SYDVKM. CDR3 in amino acids: CASSPFAGGFQPQHF. CDR3 DNA (partial): TGTGCCAGCAGCCCCTTCGCAGGGGGCTTTCAGCCC.

The sample holds many counts of this clone. The junction and the germline gene differ at one end; a read error may be behind it. The read terminates 3 residues before the CDR3 end, so the remaining end is supplied by the germline J gene. The V and J genes are TRBV4-2 and TRBJ2-5, with 12 bases identical to TRBD2. CDR1 is LGHNA, CDR2 YNFKEQ, per germline. The CDR3 length is 16 residues. The part of the CDR3 DNA that was read is TGCGCCAGCAGCCGAGGGACTAGCGGGTACGAAGAGACC. It encodes CASSRGTSGYEET. The full-length CDR3 reads as CASSRGTSGYEETQYF.

This clone was counted only a few times. The read comes to an end 3 residues before the CDR3 does, leaving the germline J gene to fill in the end. This sequence joins TRBV7-9 and TRBJ2-7, with TRBD2 matching 7 bases. CDR3 length equals 14 residues. The germline V gene encodes CDR1 SEHNR and CDR2 FQNEAQ (reference sequence). V shed 6 bases and J 3 bases; nucleotides not matched to a gene: 8. CDR3 bases read: TGTGCCAGCAGTGGGGGGAGGGACCTCTACGAG. Translation gives CASSGGRDLYE. The whole CDR3 sequence reads CASSGGRDLYEQYF.

This clone was recorded many times. Read data end 3 residues before the CDR3 end; the end is taken from the germline J gene. V usage is TRBV5-6 and J usage is TRBJ2-1, with 11 bases fitting TRBD2. This CDR3 contains 14 residues. V lost 0 bases and J lost 9; bases outside the gene matches: 2. Germline V gene data show CDR1 as SGHDT and CDR2 as YYEEEE. The CDR3 sequence: CASSLATSGGEQFF. The sequenced part of the CDR3 DNA is TGTGCCAGCAGCTTGGCCACTAGCGGGGGTGAG.

This clone was detected many times. The DNA ends 3 residues before the CDR3 does, and the rest of the CDR3 is filled in from the germline J gene. J is TRBJ1-5 and V is TRBV30, with 7 nucleotides matching TRBD1. The CDR3 contains 13 residues. V lost 1 base, J lost 6 bases, and 3 bases stayed unmatched. Germline values: CDR1 GTSNPN, CDR2 SVGIG (reference sequence). The CDR3 loop is CAWSADRAQPQHF. CDR3 DNA (partial): TGTGCCTGGAGTGCCGACAGGGCTCAGCCC.

This clone was recorded at least ten times. The read ends 3 residues shy of where the CDR3 ends; the end is completed using the germline J gene. The chain recombines TRBV6-2 or TRBV6-3 with TRBJ2-2, with 7 bases fitting TRBD1. V gave up 4 bases and J gave up 4 bases; unmatched junction bases: 3. This CDR3 region has 14 residues. The V gene's germline CDR1 is MNHEY and CDR2 SVGEGT. The CDR3 bases that were read are TGTGCCAGCAGTTTTCGGACAGGCACCGGGGAG. It codes for CASSFRTGTGE. The CDR3 in its entirety is CASSFRTGTGELFF.

There are many counts of this clone. CDR3 DNA (partial): TGTGCCAGCAGACGGGACAGGGGGCAAGAGACC. Amino acid sequence: CASRRDRGQET. The entire CDR3 protein reads CASRRDRGQETQYF. This chain connects TRBV6-2 or TRBV6-3 to TRBJ2-5; 11 positions agree with TRBD1. The observed sequence ends 3 residues before the CDR3 terminus, with the missing tail filled in from the germline J gene. The junction had 2 bases not matched to a gene; V was cut back by 6 bases and J by 2 bases. This CDR3 spans 14 amino acids. Germline V gene lookup returns CDR1 MNHEY and CDR2 SVGEGT.

In the case of this clone: It differs at one base from a far larger clone, so likely a read error. The read ends 3 residues shy of where the CDR3 ends; the end is completed using the germline J gene. The rearrangement uses TRBV7-3 and TRBJ2-1; no clear D gene. Germline V gives CDR1 SGHTA, CDR2 FQGTGA. This CDR3 is 14 amino acids long. The covered CDR3 bases are TGTCCCAGCAGCACCCACGGCTCCTACAATGAG. Translating it yields CPSSTHGSYNE. The complete CDR3 protein is CPSSTHGSYNEQFF.

This clone was found a few times. This CDR3 reads CSVSGTPGGYEQYF. The CDR3 bases that were read are TGCAGCGTGTCCGGGACACCTGGCGGGTACGAG. V gene TRBV29-1 combines with J gene TRBJ2-7; maybe TRBD1 (6 bases). The sequenced fragment ends 3 residues before the CDR3 boundary, so the rest is inferred from the germline J gene. The CDR3 covers 14 residues. Germline CDR1 reads SQVTM; CDR2 reads ANQGSEA. Trimming stripped 6 bases from V and 4 bases from J, with 19 bases between.

This clone was counted many times. CDR3 DNA, as far as it was read: TGTGCCAGCAGTTACACCCGTCGTCTAGAGTGGCACGAG. Encoded protein: CASSYTRRLEWHE. The entire CDR3 protein reads CASSYTRRLEWHEQYF. This chain joins TRBV6-2 or TRBV6-3 and TRBJ2-7; D is uncertain. The read terminates 3 residues before the CDR3 end, so the remaining end is supplied by the germline J gene. This CDR3 is built from 16 residues. Trimming took 2 bases from V and 5 from J, leaving 19 bases between them. Germline V CDR1 and CDR2: MNHEY, SVGEGT.

In this sample, this clone turned up many times. The read terminates 3 residues ahead of where the CDR3 ends, so the germline J gene completes it. This chain joins TRBV5-4 and TRBJ2-1; D remains ambiguous. Trimming took off 0 bases at V and 7 bases at J, with 17 bases between the two ends. The CDR3 runs 16 residues. The germline V gene encodes CDR1 SGHNT and CDR2 YYREEE (reference sequence). Incomplete CDR3 DNA: TGTGCCAGCAGCTTGGGGGCTCCCAACCCTCGGAATGAG. Translated: CASSLGAPNPRNE. Given in full, the CDR3 is CASSLGAPNPRNEQFF. The full variable domain, its missing parts supplied by reference TRBV5-4 and TRBJ2-1, is ETGVTQSPTHLIKTRGQQVTLRCSSQSGHNTVSWYQQALGQGPQFIFQYYREEENGRGNFPPRFSGLQFPNYSSELNVNALELDDSALYLCASSLGAPNPRNEQFFGPGTRLTVL.

This clone was picked up many times. The read comes to an end 3 residues before the CDR3 does, leaving the germline J gene to fill in the end. The chain links TRBV5-1 to TRBJ2-2; weak D call: TRBD1 (5 bases). The germline V gene has CDR1 SGHRS and CDR2 YFSETQ. The length of the CDR3 is 15 residues. V lost 2 bases, J lost 4 bases, and 12 bases lay in between. CDR3 region: CASSFQTGITGELFF. The part of the CDR3 DNA that was read is TGCGCCAGCAGCTTTCAAACAGGAATCACCGGGGAG.

This clone has a count of ten or more. Read sequence stops 3 residues before the CDR3 end, and the germline J gene provides the missing end. The V gene is TRBV2, the J gene TRBJ1-5; a possible D gene is TRBD1 (5 bases). CDR3 length equals 14 residues. Trimming left V 3 bases short and J 7 bases short, with 13 bases between. Germline V gene lookup returns CDR1 SNHLY and CDR2 FYNNEI. The CDR3 DNA, read in part, is TGTGCCAGCAGTGATAGGGGTGCTGGCCAGCCC. Amino acids: CASSDRGAGQP. The complete CDR3 reads CASSDRGAGQPQHF.

This clone was seen many times. The read ends 3 residues early relative to the CDR3; the germline J gene fills the gap. V gene TRBV19 combines with J gene TRBJ1-5, with TRBD1 as a possible D gene (5 bases). Germline CDR1 LNHDA, CDR2 SQIVND (reference sequence). Trimming took 2 bases from V and 6 from J, leaving 23 bases between them. The CDR3 consists of 18 residues. The CDR3: CASSIRAGLTPIGQPQHF. The part of the CDR3 DNA that was read is TGTGCCAGTAGTATACGTGCAGGGTTGACCCCTATAGGTCAGCCC.

Many counts were recorded for this clone. Sequencing ends 3 residues short of the CDR3 end; the germline J gene provides the rest. The genes are TRBV7-2 and TRBJ1-3; D is ambiguous. Germline CDR1 SGHTA, CDR2 FQGNSA. The V end was cut by 4 bases, the J end by 2 bases, with 12 bases between. The CDR3 has 15 amino acids. The sequenced part of the CDR3 DNA is TGTGCCAGCAGCTCCCAATGGAGGGCTGGAAACACC. This translates into CASSSQWRAGNT. The full CDR3 reads CASSSQWRAGNTIYF.

This clone was detected many times. Read data end 3 residues before the CDR3 end; the end is taken from the germline J gene. The rearrangement uses TRBV11-2 and TRBJ2-4; 7 bases are shared with TRBD1. Germline loops: CDR1 SGHAT, CDR2 FQNNGV. CDR3 length: 15 residues. V dropped 5 bases and J dropped 5; count of bases not matched to a gene: 9. The CDR3 sequence is CASSLRQGRENIQYF. The sequenced CDR3 bases are TGTGCCAGCAGCCTTAGACAGGGTAGGGAAAACATT.

In this sample, this clone turned up many times. CDR3 amino acids: CASSDWVAADTQYF. The part of the CDR3 DNA that was read is TGCGCCAGCAGTGATTGGGTTGCGGCAGATACG. This chain joins TRBV10-1 and TRBJ2-3, with D unresolved. The CDR3 end is not reached by the read, which stops 3 residues before it; the germline J gene fills it in. The CDR3 runs to 14 residues. Germline lookup yields CDR1 WNHNN and CDR2 SYGVQD (reference sequence). V shed 3 bases and J shed 4 bases, with 11 bases lying between them.

This clone was counted at least ten times. From the germline J gene comes the end of the CDR3, since the read stops 3 residues before it. The chain uses TRBV20-1 and TRBJ2-2; D unresolved. The germline V and J ends were trimmed by 0 bases and 1 base, with 6 bases remaining between them. This CDR3 is built from 14 residues. Germline V gene sequence: CDR1 DFQATT, CDR2 SNEGSKA (reference sequence). CDR3 DNA, as far as it was read: TGCAGTGCTAGAGACAACTTGAACACCGGGGAG. Protein product: CSARDNLNTGE. The CDR3, in full, reads CSARDNLNTGELFF.

This clone appeared many times. The missing CDR3 end, 3 residues past where the read stops, is filled in from the germline J gene. The chain joins TRBV9 to TRBJ2-1; maybe TRBD2 (6 bases). Germline loops: CDR1 SGDLS, CDR2 YYNGEE. This CDR3 is 15 amino acids long. Between the trimmed V and J ends, which lost 4 bases and 8 bases, there was a span of 19 bases. The CDR3 region is CASSPEGQGFYEQFF. Incomplete CDR3 DNA: TGTGCCAGCAGCCCGGAGGGGCAGGGTTTTTATGAG.